Presented here are 23 T cell receptor beta chains from one specimen sequenced in a study of T-cell reconstitution after alpha-beta-depleted transplantation in children. Unique molecular identifiers were built into the TCRbeta library. Via MiXCR, TCRdb re-called the PCR reads, giving one row per CDR3 protein. Of 360,000 or so distinct CDR3 sequences in the sample, just over 20% were seen once. This sample comprised PBMCs from the stem cell graft donor, obtained from the stem cell graft. The receptor set was obtained from a human donor who donated a stem cell graft to a child with acute myeloid leukemia.

The J gene is TRBJ2-3, the V gene TRBV15; D unresolved. Germline CDR1 reads LNHNV; CDR2 reads YYDKDF (reference sequence). The V and J ends lost 1 base and 0 bases respectively, with 14 bases between them. This CDR3 has 17 residues. The CDR3 here is CATSRGGGGSSTDTQYF. DNA of the CDR3: TGTGCCACCAGCAGAGGAGGCGGCGGTTCTAGCACAGATACGCAGTATTTT. The full variable domain, completed using reference TRBV15 and TRBJ2-3, is DAMVIQNPRYQVTQFGKPVTLSCSQTLNHNVMYWYQQKSSQAPKLLFHYYDKDFNNEADTPDNFQSRRPNTSFCFLDIRSPGLGDTAMYLCATSRGGGGSSTDTQYFGPGTRLTVL.

This clonotype was detected only a few times. The chain links TRBV7-9 to TRBJ2-7; D might be TRBD2 (6 bases). This CDR3 contains 15 residues. V lost 5 bases, J lost 3 bases, and 17 bases lay in between. Per germline, CDR1 SEHNR and CDR2 FQNEAQ (reference sequence). The CDR3 spells CASSAKAGQYYEQYF. CDR3 coding DNA: TGTGCCAGCAGCGCAAAAGCGGGCCAATACTACGAGCAGTACTTC. Full variable domain (missing parts from reference TRBV7-9 and TRBJ2-7): DTGVSQNPRHKITKRGQNVTFRCDPISEHNRLYWYRQTLGQGPEFLTYFQNEAQLEKSRLLSDRFSAERPKGSFSTLEIQRTEQGDSAMYLCASSAKAGQYYEQYFGPGTRLTVT.

This clonotype was seen at least ten times. The chain links TRBV15 to TRBJ2-1; the match to TRBD2 covers 11 bases. Trimming removed 5 bases from V and 4 bases from J; junction bases left unmatched: 7. Germline V gives CDR1 LNHNV, CDR2 YYDKDF (reference sequence). This CDR3 region has 16 residues. CDR3 sequence (DNA): TGTGCCACCAGCTTGGGACTAGCGGATTCTTACAATGAGCAGTTCTTC. It yields the protein CATSLGLADSYNEQFF. The full variable domain, its missing parts supplied by reference TRBV15 and TRBJ2-1, is DAMVIQNPRYQVTQFGKPVTLSCSQTLNHNVMYWYQQKSSQAPKLLFHYYDKDFNNEADTPDNFQSRRPNTSFCFLDIRSPGLGDTAMYLCATSLGLADSYNEQFFGPGTRLTVL.

This clonotype appeared many times. CDR3 nucleotide sequence: TGTGCCAGCGGACGGGGAAAGGGCTCACCCCTCCACTTT. It translates to CASGRGKGSPLHF. V and J are TRBV6-6 and TRBJ1-6; D is unclear. CDR1 and CDR2 from the germline V gene are MNHNY and SVGAGI (reference sequence). The length of the CDR3 is 13 residues. The V and J ends lost 8 bases and 10 bases respectively, with 15 bases between them.

The genes are TRBV29-1 and TRBJ2-7; no clear D. The CDR3 totals 12 residues. Trimming took 5 bases from V and 2 from J, leaving 10 bases between them. CDR1 and CDR2 (germline): SQVTM, ANQGSEA. The CDR3 protein is CSVSQGTYEQYF. CDR3 DNA: TGCAGCGTTTCGCAAGGCACCTACGAGCAGTACTTC.

This chain uses TRBV5-1 with TRBJ2-3, with D tentatively TRBD1 or TRBD2 (5 bases each). The CDR3 contains 16 residues. V was cut by 3 bases and J by 4 bases, with 18 bases left in between. The germline gives CDR1 SGHRS, CDR2 YFSETQ. The CDR3 spells CASSSDGRGAADTQYF. CDR3 bases: TGCGCCAGCAGCTCAGATGGCAGAGGGGCGGCAGATACGCAGTATTTT.

This clonotype turned up a few times. V gene TRBV30 combines with J gene TRBJ2-3; 8 positions agree with TRBD2. Looked up from germline, CDR1 is GTSNPN and CDR2 is SVGIG (reference sequence). J was trimmed by 2 bases and V by 1 base; bases with no gene match: 5. This CDR3 is 15 amino acids long. The DNA for the CDR3 is TGTGCCTGGAGTGGGGCTAGCGGGCTCACAGATACGCAGTATTTT. Translated: CAWSGASGLTDTQYF.

The chain has TRBV2 and TRBJ1-2; unclear D gene. Germline V lookup: CDR1 SNHLY, CDR2 FYNNEI. The CDR3 length is 13 residues. The ends were cut back, 7 bases at V and 4 bases at J, with 13 bases in the middle. Written as DNA, the CDR3 is TGTGCCAGCATTTCTGACATTCTCTATGGCTACACCTTC. As protein: CASISDILYGYTF.

The V gene is TRBV20-1, the J gene TRBJ2-3; possibly TRBD1 for D (6 bases). In germline, CDR1 is DFQATT, CDR2 SNEGSKA (reference sequence). V was shortened by 1 base and J by 4 bases, with 15 bases between the two germline ends. This CDR3 has 15 residues. CDR3 region: CSARAGRGRPDTQYF. For the CDR3, the DNA is TGCAGTGCTAGAGCGGGCAGGGGACGCCCAGATACGCAGTATTTT.

The rearrangement joins TRBV29-1 to TRBJ1-1; D unclear. CDR3 length: 13 amino acids. V was trimmed by 7 bases and J by 1 base, leaving 13 bases between them. CDR1 and CDR2 (germline): SQVTM, ANQGSEA. Here the CDR3 reads CSADTTKNTEAFF. The CDR3 bases are TGCAGCGCTGACACAACTAAGAACACTGAAGCTTTCTTT. Full variable domain (remainder filled in from reference TRBV29-1 and TRBJ1-1): SAVISQKPSRDICQRGTSLTIQCQVDSQVTMMFWYRQQPGQSLTLIATANQGSEATYESGFVIDKFPISRPNLTFSTLTVSNMSPEDSSIYLCSADTTKNTEAFFGQGTRLTVV.

This clonotype came up many times. CDR3 protein: CASSSVAENTEAFF. The CDR3 DNA follows: TGTGCCAGCAGTTCGGTGGCGGAGAACACTGAAGCTTTCTTT. The chain couples TRBV28 to TRBJ1-1; D is unclear. This CDR3 spans 14 amino acids. The germline CDR1 and CDR2 sequences are MDHEN and SYDVKM. Between the trimmed V and J ends, which lost 4 bases and 1 base, there was a span of 10 bases.

This clonotype came up a few times. This chain uses TRBV18 with TRBJ2-1; 9 nucleotides line up with TRBD2. Germline CDR1 and CDR2: KGHSH and LQKENI. The CDR3 is 14 residues long. Trimming cost V 2 bases and J 7 bases; bases outside gene matches: 3. The CDR3 is CASSPALAGNEQFF. In nucleotides, the CDR3 is TGTGCCAGCTCACCAGCTCTAGCGGGAAATGAGCAGTTCTTC.

This clonotype was detected only once. The chain joins TRBV10-3 to TRBJ1-3; D gene ambiguous. This CDR3 contains 11 residues. Germline lookup yields CDR1 ENHRY and CDR2 SYGVKD. CDR3 in amino acids: CASAELNTIYF. The CDR3 DNA sequence: TGTGCTTCAGCGGAGTTGAACACCATATATTTT.

The rearrangement links TRBV5-6 to TRBJ2-5, with 8 bases that match TRBD1. CDR3 length: 14 residues. V was clipped by 2 bases and J by 5 bases; unmatched bases: 5. Per germline, CDR1 SGHDT and CDR2 YYEEEE. CDR3 coding DNA: TGTGCCAGCAGCTTTAATACAGGGGGGGAGACCCAGTACTTC. It specifies CASSFNTGGETQYF.

At least ten counts were recorded for this clonotype. The chain uses TRBV29-1 and TRBJ2-1; 9 bases fit TRBD2. The V gene's germline CDR1 is SQVTM and CDR2 ANQGSEA. The junction had 9 bases not matched to a gene; V was cut back by 4 bases and J by 8 bases. The CDR3 consists of 14 residues. The CDR3 DNA is TGCAGCGTTGGGGTAGCGGGAGTTACTTATGAGCAGTTCTTC. Translating gives CSVGVAGVTYEQFF.

The rearrangement joins TRBV3-1 to TRBJ2-1; D may be TRBD2 (6 bases). Trimming shortened V by 0 bases and J by 8 bases, and 11 bases separated the two germline ends. This CDR3 has 14 residues. Germline-derived CDR1 and CDR2 are LGHDT and YNNKEL (reference sequence). CDR3 loop: CASSQEPQRDEQFF. For the CDR3, the DNA is TGTGCCAGCAGCCAAGAACCCCAGCGGGATGAGCAGTTCTTC.

This clonotype was counted only a few times. The gene calls are TRBV7-2 and TRBJ1-6, with unresolved D. Between the trimmed V and J ends, which lost 0 bases and 0 bases, there was a span of 6 bases. The CDR3 is made up of 16 amino acids. Germline CDR1 reads SGHTA; CDR2 reads FQGNSA. Written as DNA, the CDR3 is TGTGCCAGCAGCTTAGCCTCAAGCTCCTATAATTCACCCCTCCACTTT. Translating it yields CASSLASSSYNSPLHF. Supplemented by reference TRBV7-2 and TRBJ1-6, the full variable domain reads GAGVSQSPSNKVTEKGKDVELRCDPISGHTALYWYRQSLGQGLEFLIYFQGNSAPDKSGLPSDRFSAERTGGSVSTLTIQRTQQEDSAVYLCASSLASSSYNSPLHFGNGTRLTVT.

The chain links TRBV7-6 to TRBJ2-2; a weak D match, TRBD2 (6 bases). Looked up from germline, CDR1 is SGHVS and CDR2 is FNYEAQ. CDR3 length: 14 residues. V lost 1 base to trimming and J lost 6 bases, with 9 bases between them. CDR3 nucleotides: TGTGCCAGCAGCTTAGATTGGGGGGCCGGGGAGCTGTTTTTT. The encoded protein is CASSLDWGAGELFF.

The J gene is TRBJ2-1, the V gene TRBV12-3 or TRBV12-4; 7 bases agree with TRBD2. V shed 7 bases, J shed 0 bases, and the junction held 3 bases outside the gene matches. This CDR3 spans 14 amino acids. The DNA for the CDR3 is TGTGCCAGCAACCCTAGCGGCTCCTACAATGAGCAGTTCTTC. Translated, it gives CASNPSGSYNEQFF.

The table lists this clonotype with a few counts. The CDR3 region has the DNA TGTGCCAGCAGCGTAGAACCCGGGACAGGGAAGAACACTGAAGCTTTCTTT. Translating gives CASSVEPGTGKNTEAFF. The rearrangement links TRBV9 to TRBJ1-1, with 9 bases fitting TRBD1. The junction had 7 bases not matched to a gene; V was cut back by 0 bases and J by 1 base. CDR3 size: 17 residues. CDR1 and CDR2 from the germline V gene are SGDLS and YYNGEE.

This clonotype has just a few counts. This chain joins TRBV12-3 or TRBV12-4 and TRBJ2-3; D gene uncertain. The V end was cut by 2 bases, the J end by 2 bases, with 11 bases between. The CDR3 length is 15 residues. The DNA for the CDR3 is TGTGCCAGCAGTTTAATGGTCAGTAACACAGATACGCAGTATTTT. It specifies CASSLMVSNTDTQYF.

The chain couples TRBV27 to TRBJ2-1; TRBD2 aligns across 8 bases. V was pared by 5 bases and J by 0 bases, with 9 bases of the junction left unmatched. In germline, CDR1 is MNHEY, CDR2 SMNVEV (reference sequence). This CDR3 comprises 17 residues. CDR3 coding DNA: TGTGCCAGCAGTAAAGCGGGGGCCCTTCTCTCCTACAATGAGCAGTTCTTC. This gives the protein CASSKAGALLSYNEQFF.

This clonotype was seen a few times. This chain joins TRBV5-1 and TRBJ2-3; the D is unclear. The CDR3 is 13 amino acids. V was trimmed by 1 base and J by 4 bases, leaving 7 bases between them. Germline lookup yields CDR1 SGHRS and CDR2 YFSETQ. CDR3 amino acids: CASSLSLADTQYF. Written as DNA, the CDR3 is TGCGCCAGCAGCTTGAGCCTAGCAGATACGCAGTATTTT.